This is a list of T cell receptor beta chains from one sample in a study of T cell responses to AZD1222 COVID-19 vaccine. Produced via immunoSEQ multiplex PCR; TCRdb's table is partial and in-frame only. This table holds about 130,000 clones, roughly 92% found once. The starting material was peripheral blood, obtained 28 days after the second AZD1222 dose. The receptors derive from an adult who received the AZD1222 COVID-19 vaccine. Each CDR3 is given with its conserved first and last residue. Each record gives: V gene, D gene, J gene, clone size, CDR3 DNA, CDR3 protein. A D gene is named only where the DNA matches it firmly. The size field is filled for only some rows; it gives once, few, many or a size class.

TRBV28	.	TRBJ2-1	.	TGTGCCAGCAGTTTATATCGTGAGCAGTTCTTC	CASSLYREQFF
TRBV6-5	TRBD2	TRBJ2-7	.	TGTGCCAGCAGTTACGGCTGGGGGAGGGACGAGCAGTACTTC	CASSYGWGRDEQYF
TRBV30	.	TRBJ1-4	.	TGTGCCTGCAGTCGCGGGCGAGCAACTAATGAAAAACTGTTTTTT	CACSRGRATNEKLFF
TRBV19	.	TRBJ1-5	.	TGTGCCAGTAGTATCGGGTGGAAGGGGAGCAATCAGCCCCAGCATTTT	CASSIGWKGSNQPQHF
TRBV2	.	TRBJ1-1	once	TGTGCCAACACGCCGGACACCTTGAACACTGAAGCTTTCTTT	CANTPDTLNTEAFF
TRBV14	TRBD1	TRBJ2-1	.	TGTGCCAGCAGCCAAGACGTAAGACAGGGTAGGAATGAGCAGTTCTTC	CASSQDVRQGRNEQFF
TRBV15	.	TRBJ2-2	.	TGTGCCACCAGCAGAGACCTAAACACCGGGGAGCTGTTTTTT	CATSRDLNTGELFF
TRBV19	.	TRBJ1-1	.	TGTGCCAGTAGTATTGGGGAATTCACTGAAGCTTTCTTT	CASSIGEFTEAFF
TRBV7-2	.	TRBJ2-5	.	TGTGCCAGCAGCTTACCCCTGAAAGCCCAGTACTTC	CASSLPLKAQYF
TRBV7-9	.	TRBJ2-2	.	TGTGCCAGCAGCCCCGGCAGGCTGAACACCGGGGAGCTGTTTTTT	CASSPGRLNTGELFF
TRBV20-1	.	TRBJ1-1	.	TGCAGTGCTAGAGGGCCCACTGAAGCTTTCTTT	CSARGPTEAFF
TRBV24-1	TRBD1	TRBJ2-3	.	TGTGCCACCAGTGATTTGGGCCCGGGACAGGTGGGGGATACGCAGTATTTT	CATSDLGPGQVGDTQYF
TRBV19	.	TRBJ2-1	.	TGTGCCAGTAGTCTGGGACTTTACAATGAGCAGTTCTTC	CASSLGLYNEQFF
TRBV5-1	TRBD1	TRBJ1-2	few	TGCGCCAGCAGCTTGGCAGGGGGCTATGGCTACACCTTC	CASSLAGGYGYTF
TRBV5-1	.	TRBJ1-5	.	TGCGCCAGCAGCCCATCTGGTGGAGACCAGCCCCAGCATTTT	CASSPSGGDQPQHF
TRBV15	.	TRBJ2-3	once	TGTGCCACCAGCAGCAAGCAGGGCGCAGATACGCAGTATTTT	CATSSKQGADTQYF
TRBV6-5	.	TRBJ1-1	.	TGTGCCAGCAGTTACTCGACGGGGGGTAGGACTGAAGCTTTCTTT	CASSYSTGGRTEAFF
TRBV3-1/TRBV3-2	.	TRBJ1-6	.	TGTGCCAGTTCCGCCGTGACAGGAGGGAATAATTCACCCCTCCACTTT	CASSAVTGGNNSPLHF
TRBV7-9	TRBD2	TRBJ2-7	.	TGTGCCAGCAGCTTAGTGCGGGGGTCTGGGGAGCAGTACTTC	CASSLVRGSGEQYF
TRBV28	.	TRBJ2-7	once	TGTGCCAGCAGTTTAGCAGGGTTCAGCTACGAGCAGTACTTC	CASSLAGFSYEQYF
TRBV7-2	.	TRBJ1-2	.	TGTGCTAGCAGCTTACGGCCCGGGGAGGGTGGCTACACCTTC	CASSLRPGEGGYTF
TRBV7-6	TRBD1	TRBJ1-6	.	TGTGCCAGCAGTCAGCAGGGGGTCGTAAATTCACCCCTCCACTTT	CASSQQGVVNSPLHF
TRBV11-3	TRBD1	TRBJ2-2	.	TGTGCCAGCAGCCCAGGGGGACGGGACACCGGGGAGCTGTTTTTT	CASSPGGRDTGELFF
TRBV14	.	TRBJ1-2	many	TGTGCCAGCAGCCAAGAGGAGGGCTATGGCTACACCTTC	CASSQEEGYGYTF
TRBV11-3	.	TRBJ1-6	.	TGTGCCAGCAGCTTCTCTACCACAAATTCACCCCTCCACTTT	CASSFSTTNSPLHF
TRBV3-1/TRBV3-2	.	TRBJ2-7	.	TGTGCCAGCAGCCAAGTACAGGGAGTGTACGAGCAGTACTTC	CASSQVQGVYEQYF
TRBV7-2	.	TRBJ1-4	.	TGTGCCAGCAGCTTATACGGGGGTTCCAATGAAAAACTGTTTTTT	CASSLYGGSNEKLFF
TRBV7-2	.	TRBJ2-7	.	TGTGCCAGCAGCCCTTCGGGGACCCTGGGATTCGAGCAGTACTTC	CASSPSGTLGFEQYF
TRBV24-1	TRBD1	TRBJ2-5	few	TGTGCCACCGACAGGGGGCCTGGGGAGACCCAGTACTTC	CATDRGPGETQYF
TRBV7-2	.	TRBJ1-1	.	TGTGCCAGCACCACCCGATTGGAATCCACTGAAGCTTTCTTT	CASTTRLESTEAFF
TRBV28	.	TRBJ2-7	.	TGTGCCAGCAGTTTAAATGACTATTGGTACGAGCAGTACTTC	CASSLNDYWYEQYF
TRBV24-1	.	TRBJ2-5	.	TGTGCCACCAGTGACGTTCAGGGTGGGTCGAACCAAGAGACCCAGTACTTC	CATSDVQGGSNQETQYF
TRBV28	TRBD2	TRBJ2-3	few	TGTGCCAGCAAGGTCCGCGGGAGAGAAGATACGCAGTATTTT	CASKVRGREDTQYF
TRBV7-2	.	TRBJ1-6	once	TGTGCCAGCAGCGTAGGGGACATCTATAATTCACCCCTCCACTTT	CASSVGDIYNSPLHF
TRBV18	.	TRBJ1-6	.	TGTGCCAGCTCACCACTCGGGACCGGTAATTCACCCCTCCACTTT	CASSPLGTGNSPLHF
TRBV12-3/TRBV12-4	.	TRBJ1-5	once	TGTGCCAGCAGTTTCTGGGGGCAGCCCCAGCATTTT	CASSFWGQPQHF
TRBV7-2	.	TRBJ1-3	.	TGTGCCAGCAGCTACCTAGCGGGGGCCCCCTCTGGAAACACCATATATTTT	CASSYLAGAPSGNTIYF
TRBV7-3	TRBD1	TRBJ2-1	.	TGTGCCAGCAGCCCAGGGGGCGTTGAGCAGTTCTTC	CASSPGGVEQFF
TRBV4-1	.	TRBJ2-1	.	TGCGCCAGCAGCCAAGGTAGATATGAGCAGTTCTTC	CASSQGRYEQFF
TRBV6-7	.	TRBJ2-7	.	TGTGCCAGCCCCGACCCCGGGACTCCCACCTACGAGCAGTACTTC	CASPDPGTPTYEQYF
TRBV19	.	TRBJ2-2	once	TGTGCCAGTAGTATGTCCGTTAGGGTCACCGGGGAGCTGTTTTTT	CASSMSVRVTGELFF
TRBV18	.	TRBJ2-1	.	TGTGCCAGCTCACCATACAGGGAGGCGCGGTACAATGAGCAGTTCTTC	CASSPYREARYNEQFF
TRBV4-3	.	TRBJ1-4	.	TGCGCCAGCAGCCAATTCGGAGGGACTAATGAAAAACTGTTTTTT	CASSQFGGTNEKLFF
TRBV7-2	.	TRBJ2-3	.	TGTGCCAGCAGCTTAAGGGAGGCAGGGAGCCGAGATACGCAGTATTTT	CASSLREAGSRDTQYF
TRBV5-6	.	TRBJ2-7	.	TGTGCCAGCAGCCGTTTGTCGGGGGAGCAGTACTTC	CASSRLSGEQYF
TRBV7-3	.	TRBJ2-2	.	TGTGCCAGCAGCTTAGGGTTGCCGGGGACCGGGGAGCTGTTTTTT	CASSLGLPGTGELFF
TRBV24-1	.	TRBJ2-7	.	TGTGCCACCACCAGTTCGCGGGACCCCTACGAGCAGTACTTC	CATTSSRDPYEQYF
TRBV7-2	TRBD2	TRBJ2-1	.	TGTGCCAGCAGCTCTTCCCCGTTAGCGGGAGGGCTGATGAATGAGCAGTTCTTC	CASSSSPLAGGLMNEQFF
TRBV6-1	TRBD1	TRBJ1-5	.	TGTGCCAGCAGTGATTCCAGGGGGAATCAGCCCCAGCATTTT	CASSDSRGNQPQHF